This T cell receptor (beta chain) was recorded in a study of cytomegalovirus exposure and HLA in healthy donors. On this clone itself: The antigen remains unidentified.

Study results and caveats: TCR sequences were mostly rare, though some public TCRs occurred in many donors.

Amplification used 60 Vbeta primers and 13 Jbeta primers. The protocol was immunoSEQ multiplex PCR, while the TCRdb copy is restricted to in-frame clones and leaves out a portion. This sample has 72,000 or so clones, with 70% to 85% found just once. The CDR3 covers 15 residues. CDR1 is SGHRS, CDR2 YFSETQ, per germline. V dropped 2 bases and J dropped 8; count of bases not matched to a gene: 8. This sequence was found in a human donor in good health. Sequenced material: PBMCs. The chain uses TRBV5-1 and TRBJ2-4, with 9 bases matching TRBD1. CDR3 nucleotide sequence: TGCGCCAGCAGCTTACAGGGGGCTGTTGATGACATTCAGTACTTC. Amino acid sequence: CASSLQGAVDDIQYF.